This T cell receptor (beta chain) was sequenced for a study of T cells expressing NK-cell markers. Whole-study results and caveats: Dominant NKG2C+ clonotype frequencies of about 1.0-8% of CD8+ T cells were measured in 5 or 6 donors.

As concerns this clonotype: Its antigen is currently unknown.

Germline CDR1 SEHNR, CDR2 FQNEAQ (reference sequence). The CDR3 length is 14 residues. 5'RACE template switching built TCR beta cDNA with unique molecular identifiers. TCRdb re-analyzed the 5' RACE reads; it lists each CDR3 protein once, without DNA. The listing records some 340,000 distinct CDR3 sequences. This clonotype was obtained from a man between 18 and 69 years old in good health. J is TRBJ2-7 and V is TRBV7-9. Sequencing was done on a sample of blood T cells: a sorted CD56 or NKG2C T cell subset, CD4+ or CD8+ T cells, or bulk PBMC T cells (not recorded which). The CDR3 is CASSLLGGTYEQYF.